These 10 T cell receptor beta chains came from one sample sequenced in a study of blood T cell repertoires in COVID-19. Clones were read by immunoSEQ multiplex PCR, and TCRdb kept only the in-frame ones, dropping some. This table has around 200,000 clones, roughly 85% appearing once. The sequenced material came from peripheral blood. These receptors were collected from a young woman who had recovered from COVID-19.

The genes are TRBV27 and TRBJ2-7; no definite D call. The V end lost 3 bases, the J end lost 0 bases, and 6 bases lay between the germline ends. Looked up from germline, CDR1 is MNHEY and CDR2 is SMNVEV (reference sequence). The CDR3 totals 13 residues. The CDR3 region has the DNA TGTGCCAGCAGTTTTTTCGGCTCCTACGAGCAGTACTTC. It specifies CASSFFGSYEQYF.

V and J are TRBV19 and TRBJ2-1, with 8 nucleotides matching TRBD2. This CDR3 contains 16 residues. Germline lookup yields CDR1 LNHDA and CDR2 SQIVND (reference sequence). With 7 bases clipped from V and 3 bases from J, the junction kept 11 bases outside the gene matches. The CDR3 region is CASNPQDSGNYNEQFF. CDR3 coding DNA: TGTGCCAGTAACCCCCAGGATAGCGGGAACTACAATGAGCAGTTCTTC.

J is TRBJ1-1 and V is TRBV21-1; the tabulated D call, TRBD1, remains unverified against the DNA. TRBV21-1 is designated a pseudogene. The CDR3 spans 17 residues. In nucleotides, the CDR3 is TGTGCCAGCAGCACTATACCCAGGGGGCGCGTGAACACTGAAGCTTTCTTT. It encodes CASSTIPRGRVNTEAFF.

V is TRBV6-6 and J is TRBJ2-2, with a tentative D call TRBD2 (6 bases). Looked up from germline, CDR1 is MNHNY and CDR2 is SVGAGI (reference sequence). The CDR3 length is 13 residues. V was pared by 6 bases and J by 6 bases, with 11 bases between. Here the CDR3 DNA reads TGTGCCAGCAGACGAGGGGAGGCCGGGGAGCTGTTTTTT. Translation gives CASRRGEAGELFF.

The chain uses TRBV5-1 and TRBJ2-3, with D maybe TRBD2 (5 bases). This CDR3 has 16 amino acids. Germline CDR1 is SGHRS and CDR2 is YFSETQ. V lost 1 base, J lost 4 bases, and 16 bases lay in between. CDR3: CASSLSEGLSADTQYF. The CDR3, as DNA: TGCGCCAGCAGCTTGAGCGAGGGCCTATCTGCAGATACGCAGTATTTT.

The rearrangement joins TRBV3-1 (or the pseudogene TRBV3-2) to TRBJ1-3; D not resolved. The germline V and J ends were trimmed by 2 bases and 0 bases, with 17 bases remaining between them. Germline values: CDR1 LGHDT, CDR2 YNNKEL (reference sequence). CDR3 length equals 18 residues. DNA of the CDR3: TGTGCCAGCAGCCAATCGCCCGCCTATGCGAGCTCTGGAAACACCATATATTTT. Amino acids: CASSQSPAYASSGNTIYF.

This chain joins TRBV6-6 and TRBJ2-1; TRBD2 aligns across 8 bases. The CDR3 has 15 residues. Per germline, CDR1 MNHNY and CDR2 SVGAGI (reference sequence). J gave up 2 bases and V 7 bases, and 7 bases lay outside the gene matches. The CDR3 DNA is TGTGCCAGCATCCCTGGACTAGCTGCCTACAATGAGCAGTTCTTC. Translated: CASIPGLAAYNEQFF.

The chain employs TRBV10-3 and TRBJ2-3; 7 positions match TRBD2. The ends lost 7 bases at V and 1 base at J; junction bases unmatched: 2. Germline V gene lookup returns CDR1 ENHRY and CDR2 SYGVKD. This CDR3 has 13 residues. The CDR3 sequence is CAITREGTDTQYF. The CDR3 DNA reads TGTGCCATCACACGGGAGGGCACAGATACGCAGTATTTT.

The CDR3 region is CASSPEEYTYEQYF. For the CDR3, the DNA is TGTGCCAGCAGCCCCGAGGAGTATACCTACGAGCAGTACTTC. This sequence joins TRBV9 and TRBJ2-7; no reliable D call. Germline V gene data show CDR1 as SGDLS and CDR2 as YYNGEE. The CDR3 is 14 amino acids. With 4 bases removed from V and 2 bases from J, the gap between germline ends came to 13 bases.

The V and J genes are TRBV6-5 and TRBJ1-1; 8 bases fit TRBD1. V gave up 6 bases and J gave up 1 base; unmatched junction bases: 4. CDR1 and CDR2 from the germline V gene are MNHEY and SVGAGI. The CDR3 totals 14 residues. The CDR3 sequence: CASSRTGTNTEAFF. In DNA, the CDR3 is TGTGCCAGCAGCCGGACAGGGACGAACACTGAAGCTTTCTTT.